These 27 T cell receptor beta chains were all obtained from the same sample, sequenced in a study of cytomegalovirus exposure and HLA in healthy donors. It was with 60 Vbeta and 13 Jbeta primers that the PCR ran. Method: immunoSEQ multiplex PCR; TCRdb's copy keeps in-frame clones and lacks some. There are 200,000 to 250,000 clones in the sample; about 77% occur only once, and approximately 1.7% lies in the top ten. The sample consisted of PBMCs. All receptors derive from a woman in her 30s in good health and CMV-seronegative.

The V call is TRBV7-6, the J call TRBJ2-3; D is possibly TRBD2 (5 bases). Germline V gene lookup returns CDR1 SGHVS and CDR2 FNYEAQ. The CDR3 runs to 21 residues. V was shortened by 3 bases and J by 1 base, with 29 bases between the two germline ends. The CDR3 DNA follows: TGTGCCAGCAGCTTGGAAAGCGGTCTTACTAGGACTGAAAGACGCACAGATACGCAGTATTTT. Translating it yields CASSLESGLTRTERRTDTQYF.

This rearrangement joins TRBV5-1 to TRBJ1-2; D unresolved. Trimming removed 4 bases from V and 3 bases from J, with 10 bases in between. The germline V gene has CDR1 SGHRS and CDR2 YFSETQ. The CDR3 is made up of 13 amino acids. The CDR3 loop is CASSAAGYYGYTF. CDR3 in DNA: TGCGCCAGCAGCGCAGCGGGGTACTATGGCTACACCTTC.

This chain links TRBV20-1 with TRBJ1-2; D remains ambiguous. V lost 7 bases and J 12 bases, leaving 15 bases between the germline ends. The CDR3 sequence is 10 residues long. CDR1 is DFQATT and CDR2 is SNEGSKA in the germline V gene (reference sequence). The CDR3, as DNA: TGCAGTGTAGTTGAAGGTGGGCACACCTTC. This encodes CSVVEGGHTF.

This clone has only a few counts. The same CDR3 can be traced to other DNA sequences in this sample. The chain is built from TRBV7-9 and TRBJ2-7, with 7 bases identical to TRBD1. J was trimmed by 8 bases and V by 2 bases; bases with no gene match: 12. Germline CDR1 and CDR2: SEHNR and FQNEAQ (reference sequence). The CDR3 is made up of 15 amino acids. CDR3 sequence (DNA): TGTGCCAGCAGCTTAACGGGACAGACCTCCTGGAAGCAGTACTTC. It codes for CASSLTGQTSWKQYF.

J is TRBJ2-1 and V is TRBV6-7; 9 bases are a match to TRBD2. TRBV6-7 falls under the ORF class, with uncertain function. Unmatched junction bases numbered 25, after V lost 9 bases and J lost 10 bases. The CDR3 loop spans 18 amino acids. The CDR3 loop is CARVPVTRERGVLWEQFF. As DNA, the CDR3 is TGTGCCAGGGTTCCAGTTACTCGGGAGCGGGGGGTCCTCTGGGAGCAGTTCTTC.

This chain uses TRBV5-1 with TRBJ2-1; 13 nucleotides line up with TRBD2. The germline gives CDR1 SGHRS, CDR2 YFSETQ. The trim removed 4 bases at V and 5 bases at J, leaving 6 bases unmatched. The CDR3 has 16 residues. Here the CDR3 DNA reads TGCGCCAGCAGCCTGTGGACTAGCGGGAGTAACAATGAGCAGTTCTTC. The encoded protein is CASSLWTSGSNNEQFF.

This clone was picked up one time. The chain employs TRBV4-1 and TRBJ1-5; maybe TRBD1 (6 bases). The CDR3 has 15 amino acids. The V and J ends lost 3 bases and 8 bases respectively, with 17 bases between them. Germline assignment: CDR1 MGHRA and CDR2 YSYEKL. The CDR3 DNA sequence: TGCGCCAGCAGCCAGGACAGTGGGGCCTTTGAGCCCCAGCATTTT. Its protein is CASSQDSGAFEPQHF.

The V gene is TRBV5-4, the J gene TRBJ1-2, with D possibly being TRBD1 (5 bases). Germline V lookup: CDR1 SGHNT, CDR2 YYREEE (reference sequence). The CDR3 covers 13 residues. Trimming removed 0 bases from V and 6 bases from J, with 9 bases in between. CDR3 nucleotide sequence: TGTGCCAGCAGCTTGGGGGGGGGTGATGGCTACACCTTC. It yields the protein CASSLGGGDGYTF. Looking up the rest from reference TRBV5-4 and TRBJ1-2 gives the full variable domain: ETGVTQSPTHLIKTRGQQVTLRCSSQSGHNTVSWYQQALGQGPQFIFQYYREEENGRGNFPPRFSGLQFPNYSSELNVNALELDDSALYLCASSLGGGDGYTFGSGTRLTVV.

This clone was found once. A junction boundary mismatches the germline segment, possibly from a read error. V and J are TRBV7-9 and TRBJ2-5; 8 bases line up with TRBD2. The CDR3 sequence is 16 residues long. The V gene's germline CDR1 is SEHNR and CDR2 FQNEAQ (reference sequence). CDR3 DNA sequence: TGTTCCAGCAGCTTAGCGCGAACTAGCGGTCAAGAGACCCAGTACTTC. It codes for CSSSLARTSGQETQYF.

The J gene is TRBJ2-1, the V gene TRBV6-1; D is unresolved. CDR1 is MNHNS and CDR2 is SASEGT in the germline V gene. The V and J ends lost 3 bases and 10 bases respectively, with 10 bases between them. The CDR3 has 12 residues. The CDR3 region is CASSDPAREQFF. The CDR3 region has the DNA TGTGCCAGCAGTGATCCCGCCAGGGAGCAGTTCTTC.

The sample holds a few counts of this clone. The CDR3 here is CASSFPGQGNIEAFF. The DNA for the CDR3 is TGTGCCAGCAGCTTCCCGGGGCAGGGGAATATTGAAGCTTTCTTT. The chain joins TRBV5-4 to TRBJ1-1, with D possibly matching TRBD1 (6 bases). Trimming stripped 2 bases from V and 7 bases from J, with 18 bases between. This CDR3 is built from 15 residues. The germline V gene has CDR1 SGHNT and CDR2 YYREEE (reference sequence).

V is TRBV30 and J is TRBJ2-2; tentatively, D is TRBD2 (7 bases). The CDR3 length is 16 residues. The V gene's germline CDR1 is GTSNPN and CDR2 SVGIG (reference sequence). V was cut by 3 bases and J by 0 bases, with 14 bases left in between. For the CDR3, the DNA is TGTGCCTGGAGGCCCCGGGGGGCTCCGAACACCGGGGAGCTGTTTTTT. Translation gives CAWRPRGAPNTGELFF.

This rearrangement joins TRBV6-5 to TRBJ1-2, with 9 bases identical to TRBD1. In germline, CDR1 is MNHEY, CDR2 SVGAGI. The CDR3 runs to 15 residues. Trimming at V came to 6 bases and at J to 3 bases, leaving 8 bases not matched to a gene. The DNA for the CDR3 is TGTGCCAGCAGCTACGGACAGGGGTCGCACTATGGCTACACCTTC. Translation gives CASSYGQGSHYGYTF.

This clone was recorded only once. The chain joins TRBV11-2 to TRBJ2-7; TRBD2 might be the D (5 bases). The length of the CDR3 is 15 residues. Looked up from germline, CDR1 is SGHAT and CDR2 is FQNNGV. With 4 bases removed from V and 3 bases from J, the gap between germline ends came to 16 bases. The chain's CDR3 is CASSSPRDSHYEQYF. CDR3 DNA: TGTGCCAGCAGCTCACCCCGGGATTCCCACTACGAGCAGTACTTC.

The rearrangement uses TRBV5-8 and TRBJ2-2; D possibly corresponds to TRBD2 (6 bases). This CDR3 is 17 amino acids long. Trimming shortened V by 1 base and J by 4 bases, and 17 bases separated the two germline ends. Germline assignment: CDR1 SGHTS and CDR2 YDEGEE. This CDR3 reads CASSLWGTGNITGELFF. In nucleotides, the CDR3 is TGTGCCAGCAGCTTGTGGGGGACTGGCAATATCACCGGGGAGCTGTTTTTT.

This clone was detected only once. This chain links TRBV9 with TRBJ1-2, with D possibly being TRBD1 (5 bases). The germline V gene has CDR1 SGDLS and CDR2 YYNGEE. V lost 3 bases, J lost 4 bases, and 16 bases lay in between. The CDR3 totals 15 residues. CDR3 nucleotides: TGTGCCAGCAGCGCATCAGGGCAGTCAGGCTATGGCTACACCTTC. This codes for CASSASGQSGYGYTF.

This chain links TRBV5-8 with TRBJ1-2; D not resolved. The CDR3 has 16 residues. Trimming took off 2 bases at V and 8 bases at J, with 22 bases between the two ends. The germline V gene encodes CDR1 SGHTS and CDR2 YDEGEE. CDR3 sequence reads: CASSFSADYWSGGYTF. The CDR3 bases are TGTGCCAGCAGCTTTTCGGCAGACTACTGGAGTGGGGGCTACACCTTC.

The CDR3 sequence: CASSLFLRAFF. CDR3 DNA sequence: TGTGCCAGCAGCTTGTTCTTGCGAGCTTTCTTT. This chain joins TRBV5-8 and TRBJ1-1, with D hard to call. Looked up from germline, CDR1 is SGHTS and CDR2 is YDEGEE. Trimming took off 1 base at V and 10 bases at J, with 8 bases between the two ends. CDR3 length: 11 amino acids.

The V gene is TRBV9, the J gene TRBJ1-1; D gene unclear. Trimming shortened V by 0 bases and J by 6 bases, and 12 bases separated the two germline ends. Germline values: CDR1 SGDLS, CDR2 YYNGEE. The CDR3 covers 14 residues. The CDR3 coding sequence is TGTGCCAGCAGCGTAGGTGTGTTGGCATCTGAAGCTTTCTTT. This sequence encodes CASSVGVLASEAFF. Together with reference TRBV9 and TRBJ1-1, the CDR3 gives the full variable domain: DSGVTQTPKHLITATGQRVTLRCSPRSGDLSVYWYQQSLDQGLQFLIQYYNGEERAKGNILERFSAQQFPDLHSELNLSSLELGDSALYFCASSVGVLASEAFFGQGTRLTVV.

This clone was seen a few times. The chain uses TRBV7-8 and TRBJ2-1; the match to TRBD1 covers 8 bases. CDR1 is SGHVS, CDR2 FQNEAQ, per germline. The V and J ends lost 6 bases and 4 bases, in that order; junction bases with no gene match: 5. This CDR3 contains 14 residues. CDR3 DNA sequence: TGTGCCAGCAGGCCAGGGGGCGCTTACAATGAGCAGTTCTTC. This codes for CASRPGGAYNEQFF.

This sequence joins TRBV30 and TRBJ2-7, with D possibly being TRBD1 (6 bases). Per the germline V gene, CDR1 is GTSNPN and CDR2 is SVGIG (reference sequence). Trimming removed 5 bases at V and 1 base at J, with 15 bases between. The CDR3 runs to 14 residues. CDR3 nucleotides: TGTGCCTGGGGGGGCTCCGGGCTGTCCTACGAGCAGTACTTC. This sequence encodes CAWGGSGLSYEQYF.

V usage is TRBV7-9 and J usage is TRBJ1-1; 9 bases match TRBD1. The V gene end was trimmed by 6 bases and the J gene end by 4 bases; junction bases not matched to a gene: 9. The CDR3 is 15 amino acids. Per the germline V gene, CDR1 is SEHNR and CDR2 is FQNEAQ (reference sequence). The CDR3 nucleotides are TGTGCCAGCAGTCCCGGGACAGGGAGGGTCACTGAAGCTTTCTTT. This sequence encodes CASSPGTGRVTEAFF.

The chain employs TRBV9 and TRBJ1-6; D not certain. V was trimmed by 5 bases and J by 13 bases, leaving 13 bases between them. The CDR3 length is 12 residues. Germline lookup yields CDR1 SGDLS and CDR2 YYNGEE. In DNA form, the CDR3 reads TGTGCCAGCAGACTAGGCAACTCCCCCCTCCACTTT. Translated: CASRLGNSPLHF.

In its sample, this clone was seen a few times. The chain links TRBV6-1 to TRBJ1-1, with a possible D match to TRBD1 (5 bases). This CDR3 is built from 15 residues. Trimming took off 7 bases at V and 4 bases at J, with 19 bases between the two ends. Germline CDR1 reads MNHNS; CDR2 reads SASEGT. CDR3 amino acids: CASTQGSTGGTEAFF. As DNA, the CDR3 is TGTGCCAGCACCCAAGGATCAACGGGGGGCACTGAAGCTTTCTTT.

This clone was picked up a small number of times. The chain combines TRBV19 with TRBJ1-2; D possibly corresponds to TRBD1 (5 bases). Germline CDR1 reads LNHDA; CDR2 reads SQIVND (reference sequence). This CDR3 is built from 13 residues. Deletions cut 7 bases from V and 0 bases from J, with 9 bases between. In DNA, the CDR3 is TGTGCCAGTACCCGGGGGGCTAACTATGGCTACACCTTC. It is translated as CASTRGANYGYTF. Full variable domain (outside the CDR3, taken from reference TRBV19 and TRBJ1-2): DGGITQSPKYLFRKEGQNVTLSCEQNLNHDAMYWYRQDPGQGLRLIYYSQIVNDFQKGDIAEGYSVSREKKESFPLTVTSAQKNPTAFYLCASTRGANYGYTFGSGTRLTVV.

This rearrangement joins TRBV11-2 to TRBJ2-1; D is possibly TRBD2 (6 bases). The CDR3 loop spans 17 amino acids. The germline V gene has CDR1 SGHAT and CDR2 FQNNGV. Trimming pared 0 bases from V and 7 bases from J, leaving 19 bases between. The CDR3 DNA reads as TGTGCCAGCAGCTTAGATCCGGGCGGGGAAGGATTTAATGAGCAGTTCTTC. Its translation is CASSLDPGGEGFNEQFF.

As concerns this clone: Given a much more abundant clone one base away, this may be a read error. The gene calls are TRBV6-1 and TRBJ1-5; D uncertain. Germline loops: CDR1 MNHNS, CDR2 SASEGT. This CDR3 has 11 amino acids. The CDR3 DNA reads TGTGCCCGCAGTCCCCGGTGGCCCCAGCATTTT. Encoded protein: CARSPRWPQHF.